This T cell receptor beta chain originates from a study of cytomegalovirus exposure and HLA in healthy donors. Looking at the study overall: Both the roughly 120 validation repertoires and the approximately 620 first-cohort repertoires used the same platform, as reported by a later analysis.

Clones were read by immunoSEQ multiplex PCR, and TCRdb kept only the in-frame ones, dropping some. The data show about 240,000 clones, with roughly 86% seen just once and 0.95% to 1.5% held by the top ten. The CDR3 is 16 amino acids. V gave up 0 bases and J gave up 7 bases, with 18 bases separating them. Germline values: CDR1 MNHNY, CDR2 SVGAGI (reference sequence). A remark on this clone: Its antigen is not identified.

General study points: The authors listed around 150 TCR beta chains as cytomegalovirus-associated. Researchers reported that a few CMV-associated chains were confirmed in vitro as CMV antigen-specific.

The clonotype was recovered from a woman in her twenties or thirties in good health and CMV-seropositive. V is TRBV6-6 and J is TRBJ1-2; no firm D call. Sequenced sample: PBMCs. As DNA, the CDR3 is TGTGCCAGCAGTTACTCAATCGAAGCGGGGTTAAGTGGCTACACCTTC. It codes for CASSYSIEAGLSGYTF.